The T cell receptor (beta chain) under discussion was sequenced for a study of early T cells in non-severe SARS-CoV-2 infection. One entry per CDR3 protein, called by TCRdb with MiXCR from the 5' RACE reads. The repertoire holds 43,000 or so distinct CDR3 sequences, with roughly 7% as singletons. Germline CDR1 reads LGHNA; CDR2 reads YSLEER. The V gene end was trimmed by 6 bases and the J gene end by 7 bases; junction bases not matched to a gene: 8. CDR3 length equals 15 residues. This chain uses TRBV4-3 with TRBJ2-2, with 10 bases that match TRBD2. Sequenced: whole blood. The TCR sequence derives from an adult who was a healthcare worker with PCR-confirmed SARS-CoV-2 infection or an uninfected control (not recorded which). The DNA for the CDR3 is TGCGCCAGCAGAAGTGAGCGGGGGGGCATCGGGGAGCTGTTTTTT. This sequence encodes CASRSERGGIGELFF.